The 32 T cell receptor beta chains given below trace back to one sample, sequenced in a study of blood T cell repertoires in COVID-19. TCRdb's copy holds only in-frame clones and misses some; the assay was immunoSEQ multiplex PCR. The table includes approximately 150,000 clones, less than 85% detected once. Specimen: peripheral blood. These receptors were taken from an elderly woman with acute or convalescent COVID-19.

A few counts support this clone. The chain links TRBV6-1 to TRBJ2-7; unclear D gene. Germline CDR1 MNHNS, CDR2 SASEGT. The CDR3 spans 13 residues. V lost 2 bases to trimming and J lost 6 bases, with 11 bases between them. This chain's CDR3 is CASSEWAVIEQYF. Written as DNA, the CDR3 is TGTGCCAGCAGTGAATGGGCAGTTATCGAGCAGTACTTC.

The chain links TRBV18 to TRBJ2-4; 7 nucleotides match TRBD1. The V gene end was trimmed by 3 bases and the J gene end by 0 bases; junction bases not matched to a gene: 8. The CDR3 sequence is 17 residues long. Germline CDR1 is KGHSH and CDR2 is LQKENI. In DNA form, the CDR3 reads TGTGCCAGCTCACCCGATGGGACAGTGGTAGCCAAAAACATTCAGTACTTC. Its protein is CASSPDGTVVAKNIQYF.

The chain is built from TRBV19 and TRBJ2-1; TRBD2 agrees at 14 bases. With 5 bases clipped from V and 2 bases from J, the junction kept 5 bases outside the gene matches. CDR1 is LNHDA, CDR2 SQIVND, per germline (reference sequence). The CDR3 runs 17 residues. The CDR3 protein is CASSVGLAGGTYNEQFF. The CDR3 nucleotides read TGTGCCAGTAGTGTAGGACTAGCGGGAGGAACCTACAATGAGCAGTTCTTC.

This clone has a handful of counts. The genes are TRBV27 and TRBJ2-2; 9 bases map to TRBD1. CDR1 and CDR2 (germline): MNHEY, SMNVEV (reference sequence). After removal of 6 bases from V and 1 base from J, the junction contained 6 bases not matched to a gene. The CDR3 consists of 16 residues. CDR3 loop: CASSPMGQGNTGELFF. The CDR3, as DNA: TGTGCCAGCAGCCCCATGGGACAGGGGAACACCGGGGAGCTGTTTTTT.

This clone was seen once. This chain joins TRBV7-4 and TRBJ2-3; 14 nucleotides match TRBD2. Trimming took 6 bases from V and 0 from J; bases not matched to a gene: 8. The length of the CDR3 is 18 residues. CDR1 SGHVT and CDR2 SQSDAQ come from the germline V gene. The CDR3 protein is CASRPGTSGGASTDTQYF. CDR3 DNA sequence: TGTGCCAGCAGACCCGGGACTAGCGGGGGAGCTAGCACAGATACGCAGTATTTT.

The chain couples TRBV2 to TRBJ2-2; TRBD2 is a possible D gene (6 bases). Trimming cost V 8 bases and J 1 base, with 26 bases left between them. Germline values: CDR1 SNHLY, CDR2 FYNNEI. The CDR3 loop spans 19 amino acids. The CDR3 region has the DNA TGTGCCAGCGGGCGGGAACAGGTTGTCTTGGTGGGGAACACCGGGGAGCTGTTTTTT. Translated, it gives CASGREQVVLVGNTGELFF.

The chain uses TRBV3-1 (or the pseudogene TRBV3-2) and TRBJ2-7, with 9 bases matching TRBD2. The germline V gene has CDR1 LGHDT and CDR2 YNNKEL (reference sequence). J lost 5 bases, V lost 6 bases, and 11 bases had no gene match. The CDR3 consists of 15 residues. CDR3 region: CASRLLAGVKDEQYF. The CDR3 nucleotides are TGTGCCAGCAGACTATTAGCGGGAGTGAAAGACGAGCAGTACTTC.

The chain links TRBV12-5 to TRBJ1-2; D gene unclear. Trimming pared 1 base from V and 2 bases from J, leaving 8 bases between. Per the germline V gene, CDR1 is LGHNT and CDR2 is FRNRAP. The CDR3 totals 14 residues. CDR3 sequence (DNA): TGTGCTAGTGGTTTGGGGGCCCTAAACTATGGCTACACCTTC. Translated: CASGLGALNYGYTF.

The chain has TRBV5-4 and TRBJ2-3; D is possibly TRBD2 (6 bases). The CDR3 has 15 amino acids. Germline V lookup: CDR1 SGHNT, CDR2 YYREEE (reference sequence). The germline V and J ends were trimmed by 0 bases and 2 bases, with 10 bases remaining between them. CDR3 nucleotide sequence: TGTGCCAGCAGCTTGGCGCGGGGTTACACAGATACGCAGTATTTT. It is translated as CASSLARGYTDTQYF.

V gene TRBV5-1 combines with J gene TRBJ1-2, with 7 bases aligning to TRBD1. V lost 0 bases, J lost 8 bases, and 10 bases stayed unmatched. CDR3 size: 15 residues. Germline loops: CDR1 SGHRS, CDR2 YFSETQ. This chain's CDR3 is CASSLGLEGAGGYTF. CDR3 nucleotide sequence: TGCGCCAGCAGCTTGGGATTGGAGGGGGCGGGCGGCTACACCTTC.

The V gene is TRBV7-2, the J gene TRBJ2-5; tentative D call: TRBD1 (6 bases). Germline CDR1 SGHTA, CDR2 FQGNSA. The CDR3 sequence is 15 residues long. V gave up 5 bases and J gave up 4 bases, with 17 bases separating them. The CDR3 region has the DNA TGTGCCAGCAGCCCTACAGGGTGGGCGGGAGAGACCCAGTACTTC. This gives the protein CASSPTGWAGETQYF.

V usage is TRBV7-2 and J usage is TRBJ1-5; 10 bases line up with TRBD1. The V segment lost 5 bases and the J segment 8 bases; nucleotides outside the gene matches: 6. Germline CDR1 and CDR2: SGHTA and FQGNSA. This CDR3 spans 14 amino acids. The CDR3 region is CASSRTGGHEPQHF. The CDR3 region has the DNA TGTGCCAGCAGCCGGACAGGGGGACATGAGCCCCAGCATTTT.

V and J are TRBV2 and TRBJ1-1; D is perhaps TRBD1 (6 bases). CDR3 length: 13 amino acids. Germline lookup yields CDR1 SNHLY and CDR2 FYNNEI. V lost 7 bases and J 6 bases, leaving 15 bases between the germline ends. CDR3 sequence: CASTLEGVPEAFF. The CDR3 DNA is TGTGCCAGCACCCTTGAGGGGGTCCCTGAAGCTTTCTTT.

The CDR3 loop reads CASSSLRGRARNEQFF. CDR3 DNA: TGTGCCAGCAGCTCCCTAAGGGGGAGAGCGCGCAATGAGCAGTTCTTC. The chain combines TRBV11-2 with TRBJ2-1; D possibly corresponds to TRBD1 (6 bases). The CDR3 runs 16 residues. The V end lost 4 bases, the J end lost 6 bases, and 19 bases lay between the germline ends. Germline V gives CDR1 SGHAT, CDR2 FQNNGV.

The rearrangement uses TRBV12-5 and TRBJ2-1, with 13 bases identical to TRBD2. The germline V gene has CDR1 LGHNT and CDR2 FRNRAP. V was pared by 0 bases and J by 6 bases, with 8 bases of the junction left unmatched. The CDR3 loop spans 18 amino acids. CDR3 sequence: CASGLVLLTSGGPNEQFF. In DNA form, the CDR3 reads TGTGCTAGTGGTTTGGTACTATTGACTAGCGGGGGGCCCAATGAGCAGTTCTTC.

The J gene is TRBJ1-2, the V gene TRBV2; weak D call: TRBD1 (6 bases). Trimming stripped 5 bases from V and 3 bases from J, with 10 bases between. Germline values: CDR1 SNHLY, CDR2 FYNNEI. The CDR3 is made up of 13 amino acids. The CDR3 bases are TGTGCCAGCAGTTACAGGGTTGACTATGGCTACACCTTC. This codes for CASSYRVDYGYTF.

The chain couples TRBV12-5 to TRBJ2-1, with 11 bases identical to TRBD2. The length of the CDR3 is 16 residues. The junction had 8 bases not matched to a gene; V was cut back by 3 bases and J by 7 bases. Germline V gene lookup returns CDR1 LGHNT and CDR2 FRNRAP. In DNA form, the CDR3 reads TGTGCTAGTGGTTTATCGGGACTAGCGGCTACGAATGAGCAGTTCTTC. Translation: CASGLSGLAATNEQFF.

The chain recombines TRBV12-3 or TRBV12-4 with TRBJ1-4; 8 bases map to TRBD1. V lost 6 bases, J lost 10 bases, and 7 bases stayed unmatched. The CDR3 runs 13 residues. CDR3 amino acids: CASSPQGAAKLFF. Here the CDR3 DNA reads TGTGCCAGCAGCCCGCAGGGGGCGGCAAAACTGTTTTTT.

The rearrangement links TRBV5-4 to TRBJ2-2; 8 nucleotides line up with TRBD1. CDR3 length equals 16 residues. V lost 3 bases, J lost 6 bases, and 10 bases stayed unmatched. From germline, CDR1 is SGHNT and CDR2 YYREEE (reference sequence). Here the CDR3 reads CASSYGQGGLAGELFF. The CDR3, as DNA: TGTGCCAGCAGCTACGGACAGGGTGGTTTAGCCGGGGAGCTGTTTTTT.

The genes are TRBV5-1 and TRBJ2-3; 7 positions match TRBD2. This CDR3 is built from 14 residues. With V trimmed by 0 bases and J by 5 bases, 3 bases remained unmatched. Germline CDR1 is SGHRS and CDR2 is YFSETQ. The CDR3 is CASSLVLAGDTQYF. The CDR3 nucleotides are TGCGCCAGCAGCTTGGTGTTAGCGGGAGATACGCAGTATTTT.

The chain joins TRBV29-1 to TRBJ1-1; possible D gene TRBD1, 5 bases. With 5 bases removed from V and 5 bases from J, the gap between germline ends came to 15 bases. Germline values: CDR1 SQVTM, CDR2 ANQGSEA. The length of the CDR3 is 13 residues. The CDR3 protein is CSVRRGSATEAFF. In DNA, the CDR3 is TGCAGCGTTCGTCGGGGGTCGGCGACTGAAGCTTTCTTT.

J is TRBJ1-5 and V is TRBV6-5; 7 nucleotides match TRBD1. This CDR3 is 14 amino acids long. The germline V gene has CDR1 MNHEY and CDR2 SVGAGI. The trim removed 6 bases at V and 4 bases at J, leaving 6 bases unmatched. The CDR3 loop is CASRQGQNNQPQHF. The CDR3 bases are TGTGCCAGCAGGCAGGGACAGAATAATCAGCCCCAGCATTTT.

The chain uses TRBV7-2 and TRBJ2-3, with D possibly TRBD2 on 6 matching bases. V was trimmed by 5 bases and J by 3 bases, leaving 12 bases between them. This CDR3 comprises 14 residues. Per germline, CDR1 SGHTA and CDR2 FQGNSA. The CDR3 region has the DNA TGTGCCAGCAGCCGTTCCGGGAGAACAGATACGCAGTATTTT. As protein: CASSRSGRTDTQYF.

This chain joins TRBV5-6 and TRBJ1-2, with 7 bases fitting TRBD1. Germline assignment: CDR1 SGHDT and CDR2 YYEEEE. The CDR3 length is 13 residues. V dropped 0 bases and J dropped 5; count of bases not matched to a gene: 1. The CDR3 protein is CASSLATGYGYTF. CDR3 in DNA: TGTGCCAGCAGCTTGGCGACAGGGTATGGCTACACCTTC.

The rearrangement links TRBV5-5 to TRBJ1-3, with D hard to call. The germline V gene has CDR1 SGHKS and CDR2 YYEKEE (reference sequence). This CDR3 has 17 amino acids. V shed 0 bases and J shed 2 bases, with 15 bases lying between them. The CDR3 loop is CASSLAGGGMAGNTIYF. DNA of the CDR3: TGTGCCAGCAGCTTGGCCGGAGGAGGGATGGCTGGAAACACCATATATTTT.

This clone is a singleton in its sample. This chain connects TRBV2 to TRBJ1-1; unclear D gene. Germline-derived CDR1 and CDR2 are SNHLY and FYNNEI. The CDR3 extends over 13 amino acids. V shed 3 bases and J shed 1 base, with 6 bases lying between them. The CDR3 is CASSDNRNTEAFF. The CDR3 coding sequence is TGTGCCAGCAGTGATAATAGGAACACTGAAGCTTTCTTT.

This clone was detected once. V is TRBV10-3 and J is TRBJ1-1, with D possibly matching TRBD1 (5 bases). Germline CDR1 ENHRY, CDR2 SYGVKD. Trimming stripped 2 bases from V and 3 bases from J, with 19 bases between. The CDR3 consists of 17 residues. CDR3 residues: CAISELPGYTVHTEAFF. The CDR3 region has the DNA TGTGCCATCAGTGAGCTTCCAGGGTATACGGTGCACACTGAAGCTTTCTTT.

V usage is TRBV10-3 and J usage is TRBJ1-6; tentative D call: TRBD1 (5 bases). Deletions cut 3 bases from V and 1 base from J, with 13 bases between. From germline, CDR1 is ENHRY and CDR2 SYGVKD. The CDR3 has 17 residues. In nucleotides, the CDR3 is TGTGCCATCAGTGAATGGGGGGATCGGTCCTATAATTCACCCCTCCACTTT. It specifies CAISEWGDRSYNSPLHF.

The rearrangement joins TRBV6-2 or TRBV6-3 to TRBJ2-3, with a possible D match to TRBD2 (5 bases). V dropped 0 bases and J dropped 2 bases, with 9 bases sitting between them. The V gene's germline CDR1 is MNHEY and CDR2 SVGEGT. The CDR3 is made up of 15 amino acids. This chain's CDR3 is CASSYSTTNTDTQYF. In nucleotides, the CDR3 is TGTGCCAGCAGTTACTCGACGACTAACACAGATACGCAGTATTTT.

The rearrangement joins TRBV6-4 to TRBJ2-3, with 15 bases identical to TRBD2. Trimming cost V 9 bases and J 4 bases; bases outside gene matches: 8. This CDR3 spans 16 amino acids. CDR1 is MRHNA and CDR2 is SNTAGT in the germline V gene. The CDR3 region is CASSRTSGGAPDTQYF. CDR3 in DNA: TGTGCCAGTTCCAGGACTAGCGGGGGGGCCCCAGATACGCAGTATTTT.

This chain uses TRBV5-6 with TRBJ2-7; the match to TRBD2 covers 7 bases. CDR1 SGHDT and CDR2 YYEEEE come from the germline V gene. This CDR3 has 15 residues. V was clipped by 1 base and J by 12 bases; unmatched bases: 16. The CDR3 region is CASSLIRPGEGVLYF. The CDR3 DNA sequence: TGTGCCAGCAGCTTGATTCGCCCGGGGGAGGGCGTTCTGTACTTC.

The table lists this clone with a few counts. The rearrangement uses TRBV7-2 and TRBJ2-2; 10 nucleotides align to TRBD1. CDR1 and CDR2 from the germline V gene are SGHTA and FQGNSA. CDR3 size: 16 residues. V shed 1 base, J shed 7 bases, and the junction held 6 bases outside the gene matches. CDR3: CASSLGTGGSVGELFF. The CDR3 DNA reads TGTGCCAGCAGCTTAGGGACAGGGGGAAGCGTCGGGGAGCTGTTTTTT. The whole variable domain, remainder taken from reference TRBV7-2 and TRBJ2-2, is GAGVSQSPSNKVTEKGKDVELRCDPISGHTALYWYRQSLGQGLEFLIYFQGNSAPDKSGLPSDRFSAERTGGSVSTLTIQRTQQEDSAVYLCASSLGTGGSVGELFFGEGSRLTVL.